Included here is one T cell receptor (beta chain) sequence, with context. Random-hexamer reverse transcription was applied to about 0.5 to 1 ug RNA. Multiplex immunoSEQ PCR targeted 54 Vbeta and 13 Jbeta TCR beta segments. One entry per CDR3 protein results from TCRdb running MiXCR on the immunoSEQ multiplex PCR reads. This sample has approximately 130,000 distinct CDR3 sequences, with 90% to 95% found just once. The data originate from a study of CD8 T cells in Susac syndrome. This CDR3 is built from 15 residues. Trimming cost V 3 bases and J 11 bases, with 17 bases left between them. Germline V gives CDR1 MNHEY, CDR2 SMNVEV (reference sequence). TCR beta was sequenced from blood CD8+ and CD4+ T cells. TEMRA cells were FACS-enriched and CD8+ and CD4+ T cells negatively isolated.

The source material was CD4+ T cells from PBMCs. The TCR comes from a human donor in good health. The rearrangement uses TRBV27 and TRBJ1-6, with a tentative D call TRBD1 (6 bases). The CDR3 loop is CASSLYQGHTAPLHF. The CDR3 nucleotides read TGTGCCAGCAGTTTGTATCAGGGGCATACAGCACCCCTCCACTTT.